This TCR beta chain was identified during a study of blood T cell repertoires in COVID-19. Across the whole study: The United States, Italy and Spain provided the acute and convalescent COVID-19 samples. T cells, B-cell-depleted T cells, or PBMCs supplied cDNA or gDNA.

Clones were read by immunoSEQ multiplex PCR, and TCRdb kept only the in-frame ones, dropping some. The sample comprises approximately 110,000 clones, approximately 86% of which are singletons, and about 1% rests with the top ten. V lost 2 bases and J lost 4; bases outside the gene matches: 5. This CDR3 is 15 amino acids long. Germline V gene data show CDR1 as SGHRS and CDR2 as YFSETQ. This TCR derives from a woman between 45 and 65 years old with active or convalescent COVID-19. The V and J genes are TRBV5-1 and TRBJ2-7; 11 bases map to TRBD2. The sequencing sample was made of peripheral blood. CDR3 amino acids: CASSLLAGDGYEQYF. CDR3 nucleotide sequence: TGCGCCAGCAGCTTACTAGCGGGAGATGGTTACGAGCAGTACTTC.